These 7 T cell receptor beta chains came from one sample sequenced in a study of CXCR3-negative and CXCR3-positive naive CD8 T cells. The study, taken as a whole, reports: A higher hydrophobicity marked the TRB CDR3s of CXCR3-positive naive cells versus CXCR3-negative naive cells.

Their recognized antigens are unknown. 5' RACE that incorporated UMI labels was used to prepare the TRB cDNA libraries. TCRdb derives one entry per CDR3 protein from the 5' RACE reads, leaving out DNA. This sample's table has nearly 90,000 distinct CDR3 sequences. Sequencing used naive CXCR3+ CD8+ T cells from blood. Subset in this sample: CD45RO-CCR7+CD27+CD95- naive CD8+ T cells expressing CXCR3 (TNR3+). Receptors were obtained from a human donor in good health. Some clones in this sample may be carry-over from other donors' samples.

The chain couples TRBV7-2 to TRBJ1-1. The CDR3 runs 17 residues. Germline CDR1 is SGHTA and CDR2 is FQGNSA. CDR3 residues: CASSSPGASGGRMGAFF.

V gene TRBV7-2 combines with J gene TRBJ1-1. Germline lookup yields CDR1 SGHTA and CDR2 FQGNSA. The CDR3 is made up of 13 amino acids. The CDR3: CASSLGAGAEAFF. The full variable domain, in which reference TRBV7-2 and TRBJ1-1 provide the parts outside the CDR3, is GAGVSQSPSNKVTEKGKDVELRCDPISGHTALYWYRQSLGQGLEFLIYFQGNSAPDKSGLPSDRFSAERTGGSVSTLTIQRTQQEDSAVYLCASSLGAGAEAFFGQGTRLTVV.

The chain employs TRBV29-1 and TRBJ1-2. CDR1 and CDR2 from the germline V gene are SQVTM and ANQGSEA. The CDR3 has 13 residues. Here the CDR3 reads CSVEDSLNYGYTF.

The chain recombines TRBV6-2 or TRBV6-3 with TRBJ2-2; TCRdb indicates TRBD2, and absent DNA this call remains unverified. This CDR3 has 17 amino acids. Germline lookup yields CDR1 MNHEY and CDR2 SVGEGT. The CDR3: CASSYSIRTDFTGELFF.

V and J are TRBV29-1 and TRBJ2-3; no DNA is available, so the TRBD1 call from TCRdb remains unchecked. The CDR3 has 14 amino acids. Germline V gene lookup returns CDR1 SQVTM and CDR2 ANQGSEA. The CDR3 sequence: CSARTRTGTDTQYF.

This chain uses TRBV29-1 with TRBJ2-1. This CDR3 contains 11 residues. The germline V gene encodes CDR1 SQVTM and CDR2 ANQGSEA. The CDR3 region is CSVDRGREQFF.

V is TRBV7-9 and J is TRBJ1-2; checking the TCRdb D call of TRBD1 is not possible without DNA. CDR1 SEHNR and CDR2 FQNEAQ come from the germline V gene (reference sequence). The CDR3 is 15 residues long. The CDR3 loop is CASSSPRQILYGYTF.